One sample yielded the 30 T cell receptor beta chains listed below, sequenced in a study of blood T cell repertoires in COVID-19. Data came from immunoSEQ multiplex PCR; TCRdb stores just in-frame clones and leaves some out. The sample carries over 55,000 clones, roughly 88% recorded once. Sequences were obtained from peripheral blood. The source is a human donor in a cohort sampled during active COVID-19.

This clone turned up a few times. The chain employs TRBV5-6 and TRBJ1-1; D remains ambiguous. V was trimmed by 0 bases and J by 0 bases, leaving 12 bases between them. The CDR3 has 16 amino acids. CDR1 and CDR2 from the germline V gene are SGHDT and YYEEEE. The CDR3 loop reads CASSLGGPIMNTEAFF. CDR3 coding DNA: TGTGCCAGCAGCTTGGGCGGGCCGATAATGAACACTGAAGCTTTCTTT.

V gene TRBV11-2 combines with J gene TRBJ2-5; TRBD2 is a possible D gene (6 bases). CDR1 and CDR2 (germline): SGHAT, FQNNGV. Trimming stripped 4 bases from V and 4 bases from J, with 16 bases between. The CDR3 sequence is 15 residues long. In DNA form, the CDR3 reads TGTGCCAGCAGCTCCAGACTAGTTGGGGTAGAGACCCAGTACTTC. Its protein is CASSSRLVGVETQYF.

This clone was counted between two and nine times. The V gene is TRBV5-4, the J gene TRBJ1-1, with D possibly matching TRBD1 (6 bases). V dropped 0 bases and J dropped 0 bases, with 9 bases sitting between them. The CDR3 totals 15 residues. Per the germline V gene, CDR1 is SGHNT and CDR2 is YYREEE (reference sequence). CDR3 region: CASSLGGQMNTEAFF. The DNA of the CDR3 is TGTGCCAGCAGCTTGGGGGGGCAGATGAACACTGAAGCTTTCTTT.

The chain employs TRBV19 and TRBJ2-3, with 10 positions matching TRBD2. J lost 3 bases, V lost 10 bases, and 10 bases had no gene match. Germline-derived CDR1 and CDR2 are LNHDA and SQIVND (reference sequence). CDR3 size: 15 residues. The CDR3 DNA follows: TGTGCCACCAGCGGGAGGGGGCCCGGAACAGATACGCAGTATTTT. Translated: CATSGRGPGTDTQYF.

The V call is TRBV6-2 or TRBV6-3, the J call TRBJ2-5, with 10 bases matching TRBD1. This CDR3 contains 15 residues. Germline V CDR1 and CDR2: MNHEY, SVGEGT. V was clipped by 0 bases and J by 4 bases; unmatched bases: 2. CDR3 nucleotides: TGTGCCAGCAGTTACTCGCGGGACAGGGGAGAGACCCAGTACTTC. This translates into CASSYSRDRGETQYF.

The chain joins TRBV7-2 to TRBJ2-7; 12 bases map to TRBD1. This CDR3 contains 16 residues. Per the germline V gene, CDR1 is SGHTA and CDR2 is FQGNSA. The V gene end was trimmed by 3 bases and the J gene end by 3 bases; junction bases not matched to a gene: 6. The CDR3 DNA reads TGTGCCAGCAGCTTGGGTGGGGACAGGGGGCTCTACGAGCAGTACTTC. This codes for CASSLGGDRGLYEQYF.

The chain has TRBV20-1 and TRBJ2-7; 8 nucleotides line up with TRBD2. The CDR3 is 16 residues long. The V and J ends lost 3 bases and 4 bases, in that order; junction bases with no gene match: 14. The V gene's germline CDR1 is DFQATT and CDR2 SNEGSKA (reference sequence). Here the CDR3 DNA reads TGCAGTGCTAGTGAGGGGTGGCTAGCGGGCCAGTACGAGCAGTACTTC. Translated, it gives CSASEGWLAGQYEQYF.

The V and J genes are TRBV19 and TRBJ2-7; D perhaps matches TRBD1 (6 bases). Germline lookup yields CDR1 LNHDA and CDR2 SQIVND (reference sequence). V dropped 4 bases and J dropped 2 bases, with 9 bases sitting between them. The CDR3 contains 13 residues. The DNA of the CDR3 is TGTGCCAGTAGTAGGGGGCTACCCTACGAGCAGTACTTC. Its protein product is CASSRGLPYEQYF.

V gene TRBV14 combines with J gene TRBJ1-3; no definite D call. V was shortened by 0 bases and J by 6 bases, with 12 bases between the two germline ends. Germline V CDR1 and CDR2: SGHDN, FVKESK. The CDR3 runs to 15 residues. The CDR3 reads CASSQERPRVNTIYF. Written as DNA, the CDR3 is TGTGCCAGCAGCCAAGAACGGCCTAGAGTAAACACCATATATTTT.

The count of this clone is one. The chain links TRBV5-1 to TRBJ2-4, with 10 nucleotides matching TRBD2. The CDR3 length is 15 residues. With 0 bases clipped from V and 8 bases from J, the junction kept 5 bases outside the gene matches. Germline CDR1 reads SGHRS; CDR2 reads YFSETQ. CDR3 sequence reads: CASSLVKREGDIQYF. The CDR3 nucleotides read TGCGCCAGCAGCTTGGTGAAGCGGGAGGGCGACATTCAGTACTTC.

The rearrangement joins TRBV11-2 to TRBJ2-3; D gene unclear. In germline, CDR1 is SGHAT, CDR2 FQNNGV. V dropped 0 bases and J dropped 2 bases, with 6 bases sitting between them. The length of the CDR3 is 14 residues. CDR3 nucleotides: TGTGCCAGCAGCTTAGAGGCCCACACAGATACGCAGTATTTT. Protein: CASSLEAHTDTQYF.

The chain links TRBV5-1 to TRBJ1-1; no reliable D call. Germline V lookup: CDR1 SGHRS, CDR2 YFSETQ. The CDR3 loop spans 14 amino acids. With 5 bases removed from V and 7 bases from J, the gap between germline ends came to 18 bases. DNA of the CDR3: TGCGCCAGCAGTCTGACTTCCGGGAGGGATGAAGCTTTCTTT. Translated: CASSLTSGRDEAFF.

The rearrangement links TRBV6-6 to TRBJ1-2, with D unresolved. The CDR3 is 12 residues long. Per germline, CDR1 MNHNY and CDR2 SVGAGI (reference sequence). V was cut by 7 bases and J by 5 bases, with 11 bases left in between. This CDR3 is CASKPGRYGYTF. CDR3 sequence (DNA): TGTGCCAGCAAGCCGGGTAGATATGGCTACACCTTC.

This clone turned up a few times. V and J are TRBV7-8 and TRBJ2-1, with D possibly matching TRBD2 (5 bases). V was trimmed by 4 bases and J by 7 bases, leaving 14 bases between them. CDR3 length: 14 residues. The germline V gene encodes CDR1 SGHVS and CDR2 FQNEAQ. The CDR3 coding sequence is TGTGCCAGCAGCTCCCCCCCGCGGGTTAATGAGCAGTTCTTC. It translates to CASSSPPRVNEQFF.

The chain links TRBV5-1 to TRBJ2-5; 8 positions match TRBD1. J was trimmed by 9 bases and V by 4 bases; bases with no gene match: 11. The CDR3 spans 14 residues. Germline CDR1 and CDR2: SGHRS and YFSETQ. CDR3 sequence: CASSPDRGGRAQYF. The CDR3 bases are TGCGCCAGCAGCCCAGACAGGGGTGGTCGGGCCCAGTACTTC.

The chain combines TRBV4-3 with TRBJ1-4; 8 bases fit TRBD1. This CDR3 region has 19 residues. The germline CDR1 and CDR2 sequences are LGHNA and YSLEER. J lost 2 bases, V lost 5 bases, and 16 bases had no gene match. CDR3 loop: CASSAVRTGTFVTNEKLFF. The CDR3 DNA follows: TGCGCCAGCAGCGCGGTCCGGACAGGGACTTTCGTTACTAATGAAAAACTGTTTTTT.

The chain is built from TRBV5-1 and TRBJ1-2; the D is unclear. The CDR3 spans 16 residues. Per the germline V gene, CDR1 is SGHRS and CDR2 is YFSETQ. Trimming left V 4 bases short and J 4 bases short, with 20 bases between. The CDR3 DNA reads TGCGCCAGCAGCCCGGCGGAGGTCGCTGTTACCTATGGCTACACCTTC. Its protein is CASSPAEVAVTYGYTF. Looking up the rest from reference TRBV5-1 and TRBJ1-2 gives the full variable domain: KAGVTQTPRYLIKTRGQQVTLSCSPISGHRSVSWYQQTPGQGLQFLFEYFSETQRNKGNFPGRFSGRQFSNSRSEMNVSTLELGDSALYLCASSPAEVAVTYGYTFGSGTRLTVV.

The rearrangement uses TRBV9 and TRBJ2-2; a weak D match, TRBD1 (5 bases). Germline V gene lookup returns CDR1 SGDLS and CDR2 YYNGEE. The CDR3 runs to 15 residues. The V gene lost 4 bases and the J gene lost 4 bases, with 14 bases spanning the gap. CDR3 region: CASSTRGSITGELFF. CDR3 nucleotides: TGTGCCAGCAGCACAAGGGGCTCAATCACCGGGGAGCTGTTTTTT. The entire variable domain, with the rest obtained from reference TRBV9 and TRBJ2-2, is as follows: DSGVTQTPKHLITATGQRVTLRCSPRSGDLSVYWYQQSLDQGLQFLIQYYNGEERAKGNILERFSAQQFPDLHSELNLSSLELGDSALYFCASSTRGSITGELFFGEGSRLTVL.

The V call is TRBV18, the J call TRBJ2-7; the D gene is possibly TRBD2 (6 bases). V lost 5 bases and J lost 6, with 11 bases in between. Germline assignment: CDR1 KGHSH and CDR2 LQKENI. CDR3 size: 12 residues. This CDR3 is CASSAPGGEQYF. The CDR3 DNA is TGTGCCAGCTCAGCTCCCGGGGGCGAGCAGTACTTC.

Of note for this clone: Other DNA sequences in this sample translate to the same CDR3. This chain connects TRBV18 to TRBJ2-3, with 10 bases identical to TRBD1. The CDR3 covers 15 residues. CDR1 KGHSH and CDR2 LQKENI come from the germline V gene. V dropped 5 bases and J dropped 2; count of bases not matched to a gene: 4. In DNA form, the CDR3 reads TGTGCCAGCTCAAGGGGACAGGGGAACACAGATACGCAGTATTTT. Its translation: CASSRGQGNTDTQYF.

V usage is TRBV19 and J usage is TRBJ2-4, with a possible D match to TRBD2 (6 bases). CDR1 LNHDA and CDR2 SQIVND come from the germline V gene (reference sequence). V lost 7 bases to trimming and J lost 5 bases, with 12 bases between them. The CDR3 loop spans 13 amino acids. The CDR3 DNA reads as TGTGCCAGTACCGCATGGGGGGAAAACATTCAGTACTTC. This encodes CASTAWGENIQYF.

Only one count was recorded for this clone. In DNA form, the CDR3 reads TGCGCCAGCAGCCAACAGGATCTTTTCTCCTACAATGAGCAGTTCTTC. Translated, it gives CASSQQDLFSYNEQFF. The chain has TRBV4-1 and TRBJ2-1; no clear D. V was cut by 2 bases and J by 0 bases, with 11 bases left in between. There are 16 residues in the CDR3. CDR1 is MGHRA, CDR2 YSYEKL, per germline.

The chain is built from TRBV7-2 and TRBJ1-6; D is unclear. The CDR3 has 15 residues. Germline V CDR1 and CDR2: SGHTA, FQGNSA. V was cut by 2 bases and J by 4 bases, with 9 bases left in between. CDR3 bases: TGTGCCAGCAGCTTAACCGGGTTTTATAATTCACCCCTCCACTTT. It yields the protein CASSLTGFYNSPLHF.

V and J are TRBV6-5 and TRBJ2-7, with 7 bases matching TRBD1. The CDR3 has 13 residues. From germline, CDR1 is MNHEY and CDR2 SVGAGI. J lost 3 bases, V lost 6 bases, and 5 bases had no gene match. The DNA for the CDR3 is TGTGCCAGCAGCGGGACAGCTGGCTACGAGCAGTACTTC. Translation: CASSGTAGYEQYF.

The rearrangement links TRBV7-9 to TRBJ2-3; D remains ambiguous. The CDR3 extends over 12 amino acids. Trimming removed 6 bases at V and 2 bases at J, with 6 bases between. Germline V gene lookup returns CDR1 SEHNR and CDR2 FQNEAQ (reference sequence). The CDR3 here is CASSTNTDTQYF. The CDR3 DNA sequence: TGTGCCAGCAGTACTAACACAGATACGCAGTATTTT.

The chain employs TRBV5-6 and TRBJ1-2, with D perhaps matching TRBD1 (5 bases). CDR3 length: 14 residues. The V gene lost 0 bases and the J gene lost 6 bases, with 12 bases spanning the gap. The V gene's germline CDR1 is SGHDT and CDR2 YYEEEE. CDR3 DNA: TGTGCCAGCAGCTTGGAGGCAGGGAAGAATGGCTACACCTTC. It yields the protein CASSLEAGKNGYTF.

As DNA, the CDR3 is TGTGCCAGCAGTCCTCAGCGGGAGGGCCTTTGGGAGCAGTACTTC. This gives the protein CASSPQREGLWEQYF. The chain employs TRBV28 and TRBJ2-7; TRBD2 aligns across 10 bases. The germline CDR1 and CDR2 sequences are MDHEN and SYDVKM. Unmatched junction bases numbered 11, after V lost 5 bases and J lost 7 bases. This CDR3 contains 15 residues.

The V and J genes are TRBV11-1 and TRBJ2-1, with TRBD1 matching 8 bases. V was pared by 6 bases and J by 4 bases, with 11 bases of the junction left unmatched. Germline CDR1 SGHAT, CDR2 FQDESV (reference sequence). There are 16 residues in the CDR3. CDR3 protein: CASRPRTGTFYNEQFF. The CDR3 coding sequence is TGTGCCAGCAGGCCTAGGACAGGGACCTTTTACAATGAGCAGTTCTTC.

The chain joins TRBV6-2 or TRBV6-3 to TRBJ1-1, with 7 bases aligning to TRBD1. Losses at the gene ends were 4 bases for V and 4 bases for J; bases not matched to a gene: 18. The CDR3 length is 18 residues. Germline assignment: CDR1 MNHEY and CDR2 SVGEGT. The CDR3 is CASSSTVGRGRGSTEAFF. The CDR3 DNA is TGTGCCAGCAGTTCGACCGTCGGCAGGGGGAGAGGGAGCACTGAAGCTTTCTTT.

This rearrangement joins TRBV6-1 to TRBJ1-2, with 9 bases fitting TRBD1. The CDR3 is made up of 17 amino acids. With V trimmed by 2 bases and J by 3 bases, 10 bases remained unmatched. Germline V gene data show CDR1 as MNHNS and CDR2 as SASEGT. In DNA form, the CDR3 reads TGTGCCAGCAGTGAACGCCGGGACAGGGTGCGGGACTATGGCTACACCTTC. Protein sequence: CASSERRDRVRDYGYTF.